This T cell receptor (beta chain) originates from a study of T cell responses to AZD1222 COVID-19 vaccine. The study, taken as a whole, reports: The donor group comprised mostly white British people and more females; the analysis possibly underestimated clonal diversity. Baseline serostatus was positive in only a handful of AZD1222 recipients.

Looked up from germline, CDR1 is SGHAT and CDR2 is FQNNGV. This CDR3 region has 17 residues. V dropped 5 bases and J dropped 2 bases, with 20 bases sitting between them. Data came from immunoSEQ multiplex PCR; TCRdb stores just in-frame clones and leaves some out. There are 130,000 or so clones in the sample; 92% occur only once, and about 4.1% lies in the top ten. Pooling was applied to second doses at about 4 or about 12 weeks. Concerning this clone itself: As yet, its antigen is unknown.

This receptor was taken from an adult who received the AZD1222 COVID-19 vaccine. The gene calls are TRBV11-2 and TRBJ2-3, with D possibly matching TRBD2 (7 bases). Sequences were derived from peripheral blood, sampled 28 days after the second AZD1222 dose. The CDR3 here is CASSPPFGEGDTDTQYF. CDR3 DNA sequence: TGTGCCAGCAGCCCCCCATTTGGGGAGGGGGACACAGATACGCAGTATTTT.